The clone carrying this T cell receptor (beta chain) was detected many times. Its antigen remains unidentified. A library of TCRbeta sequences, prepared with unique molecular identifiers, was generated. Each CDR3 protein gets one entry after TCRdb re-called the PCR reads with MiXCR. The sample carries around 190,000 distinct CDR3 sequences, roughly 7.1% recorded once. This sample is part of a study of T-cell reconstitution after alpha-beta-depleted transplantation in children. Notes on the study in general: Reports say that about two months after transplant, the alpha-beta T cells came out of several hundred graft clones that had expanded. Once a year had passed after transplant, T-cell counts and diversity came mostly from newly produced T cells.

V shed 7 bases and J 6 bases; nucleotides not matched to a gene: 15. The CDR3 is 17 amino acids. Germline CDR1 is MDHEN and CDR2 is SYDVKM. V usage is TRBV28 and J usage is TRBJ1-1; the match to TRBD1 covers 12 bases. Sample: PBMCs, taken before TCRalphabeta/CD19-depleted stem cell transplant. This TCR was sampled from a boy aged 2 to 9 with acute lymphoblastic leukemia, due to receive a stem cell transplant. CDR3 nucleotide sequence: TGTGCCAGCACCGAGGGAGGGACAGGGGGCAGTAAGGCTGAAGCTTTCTTT. Protein sequence: CASTEGGTGGSKAEAFF.